Included here is one T cell receptor beta chain sequence, with context. Researchers sorted participants into cohorts using their self-reported clinical history. The CDR3 is made up of 17 amino acids. Germline V lookup: CDR1 PRHDT, CDR2 FYEKMQ (reference sequence). V dropped 5 bases and J dropped 3; count of bases not matched to a gene: 16. This sample is part of a study of blood T cell repertoires in COVID-19. Study-level information: Acute and convalescent COVID-19 specimens originated in the United States, Italy and Spain.

TCRdb keeps only in-frame clones here, not all; method: immunoSEQ multiplex PCR. The sample lists 200,000 to 250,000 clones; roughly 79% were seen once. This clonotype was obtained from a woman aged 45-60 years with acute COVID-19. Sequences were obtained from PBMCs or T cells enriched from blood (not recorded which). V and J are TRBV13 and TRBJ2-7; 7 bases are shared with TRBD1. This chain's CDR3 is CASSKFGSSGTDYEQYF. The CDR3 DNA is TGTGCCAGCAGCAAATTCGGCAGCTCCGGGACAGACTACGAGCAGTACTTC. The full variable domain, completed using reference TRBV13 and TRBJ2-7, is AAGVIQSPRHLIKEKRETATLKCYPIPRHDTVYWYQQGPGQDPQFLISFYEKMQSDKGSIPDRFSAQQFSDYHSELNMSSLELGDSALYFCASSKFGSSGTDYEQYFGPGTRLTVT.